This T cell receptor beta chain was obtained from a study of CD8 T cells in ankylosing spondylitis. Notes on the study in general: Apparently characteristic of ankylosing spondylitis blood was a TCR beta motif (eight highly homologous variants).

The length of the CDR3 is 15 residues. Germline V gives CDR1 PRHDT, CDR2 FYEKMQ (reference sequence). The V and J ends lost 5 bases and 3 bases, in that order; junction bases with no gene match: 8. Note on this clonotype: Its antigen remains unidentified.

Via MiXCR, TCRdb re-called the 5' RACE reads, giving one row per CDR3 protein. This sample has under 250,000 distinct CDR3 sequences, with just under 7.5% found just once. The sequence was collected from a male donor with ankylosing spondylitis. The sequenced sample consisted of blood, either unsorted or a sorted T cell fraction (not recorded which). V usage is TRBV13 and J usage is TRBJ2-7; 9 bases align to TRBD1. The CDR3 loop is CASSTLGQGIYEQYF. The CDR3 DNA follows: TGTGCCAGCAGCACTTTAGGACAGGGGATCTACGAGCAGTACTTC.